A single sample gave rise to the 29 T cell receptor beta chains below, sequenced in a study of PD-L1 blockade in urothelial cancer. Profiled with immunoSEQ multiplex PCR; TCRdb holds only in-frame clones, not every one. There are some 45,000 clones in the sample; 70% to 90% occur only once, and 3.5% to 5% lies in the top ten. This specimen consisted of PBMCs, obtained around atezolizumab (anti-PD-L1) treatment. The source of these receptors is an elderly man with urothelial cancer.

This chain uses TRBV19 with TRBJ1-5; 7 bases agree with TRBD1. With 5 bases clipped from V and 3 bases from J, the junction kept 4 bases outside the gene matches. The CDR3 extends over 14 amino acids. Germline CDR1 is LNHDA and CDR2 is SQIVND (reference sequence). CDR3 region: CASSFTGANQPQHF. CDR3 nucleotides: TGTGCCAGTAGTTTTACAGGGGCCAATCAGCCCCAGCATTTT.

This clone has just one count. The chain combines TRBV5-5 with TRBJ2-1; TRBD1 aligns across 9 bases. This CDR3 comprises 14 residues. Germline trimming cut 4 bases from V and 3 bases from J; bases unmatched to any gene: 2. Germline CDR1 reads SGHKS; CDR2 reads YYEKEE (reference sequence). CDR3: CASSQGQGYNEQFF. As DNA, the CDR3 is TGTGCCAGCAGCCAGGGACAGGGCTACAATGAGCAGTTCTTC.

V and J are TRBV2 and TRBJ2-7; 8 positions agree with TRBD2. This CDR3 contains 16 residues. With 4 bases clipped from V and 4 bases from J, the junction kept 12 bases outside the gene matches. In germline, CDR1 is SNHLY, CDR2 FYNNEI. The CDR3 protein is CASSVTGGPGGYEQYF. The CDR3 nucleotides read TGTGCCAGCAGTGTTACGGGAGGGCCGGGTGGATACGAGCAGTACTTC.

The chain employs TRBV27 and TRBJ2-7, with 7 bases that match TRBD1. This CDR3 region has 15 residues. The V gene end was trimmed by 6 bases and the J gene end by 0 bases; junction bases not matched to a gene: 8. The germline gives CDR1 MNHEY, CDR2 SMNVEV (reference sequence). The CDR3 region has the DNA TGTGCCAGCAGCAAAGGGACAGATTACTCCTACGAGCAGTACTTC. Protein product: CASSKGTDYSYEQYF.

The chain links TRBV18 to TRBJ1-4, with 9 bases aligning to TRBD1. Trimming at V came to 1 base and at J to 6 bases, leaving 3 bases not matched to a gene. Germline-derived CDR1 and CDR2 are KGHSH and LQKENI. The CDR3 length is 15 residues. The CDR3 reads CASSPLGQGYEKLFF. The CDR3 region has the DNA TGTGCCAGCTCACCACTGGGACAGGGTTATGAAAAACTGTTTTTT.

The gene calls are TRBV2 and TRBJ2-5, with 8 bases that match TRBD2. Per germline, CDR1 SNHLY and CDR2 FYNNEI. Trimming removed 7 bases from V and 1 base from J; junction bases left unmatched: 5. The CDR3 is made up of 14 amino acids. This CDR3 is CASNGLAGQETQYF. CDR3 DNA sequence: TGTGCCAGCAATGGGCTAGCGGGCCAAGAGACCCAGTACTTC.

V is TRBV9 and J is TRBJ1-2; D gene uncertain. CDR1 is SGDLS, CDR2 YYNGEE, per germline. Trimming left V 0 bases short and J 2 bases short, with 14 bases between. This CDR3 comprises 16 residues. The CDR3: CASSVGGLGGNYGYTF. The CDR3 DNA reads as TGTGCCAGCAGCGTAGGAGGCCTGGGAGGGAACTATGGCTACACCTTC. Together with reference TRBV9 and TRBJ1-2, the CDR3 gives the full variable domain: DSGVTQTPKHLITATGQRVTLRCSPRSGDLSVYWYQQSLDQGLQFLIQYYNGEERAKGNILERFSAQQFPDLHSELNLSSLELGDSALYFCASSVGGLGGNYGYTFGSGTRLTVV.

This rearrangement joins TRBV5-1 to TRBJ2-7, with a possible D match to TRBD1 (5 bases). Trimming left V 4 bases short and J 0 bases short, with 11 bases between. In germline, CDR1 is SGHRS, CDR2 YFSETQ. The CDR3 length is 14 residues. The CDR3 DNA follows: TGCGCCAGCAGCGCGACAGAGCCCTCCTACGAGCAGTACTTC. It encodes CASSATEPSYEQYF.

This rearrangement joins TRBV15 to TRBJ2-1; 7 bases match TRBD2. The V and J ends lost 8 bases and 1 base, in that order; junction bases with no gene match: 2. This CDR3 is built from 13 residues. Germline assignment: CDR1 LNHNV and CDR2 YYDKDF (reference sequence). The CDR3 here is CATSRESYNEQFF. The CDR3 DNA follows: TGTGCCACCTCGCGGGAGTCCTACAATGAGCAGTTCTTC. The variable domain in full, with the rest retrieved from reference TRBV15 and TRBJ2-1, is DAMVIQNPRYQVTQFGKPVTLSCSQTLNHNVMYWYQQKSSQAPKLLFHYYDKDFNNEADTPDNFQSRRPNTSFCFLDIRSPGLGDTAMYLCATSRESYNEQFFGPGTRLTVL.

The chain combines TRBV5-1 with TRBJ2-3, with 10 bases identical to TRBD1. Germline V lookup: CDR1 SGHRS, CDR2 YFSETQ. V shed 4 bases, J shed 2 bases, and the junction held 4 bases outside the gene matches. CDR3 length: 15 amino acids. The CDR3 nucleotides are TGCGCCAGCAGCCGAGACAGGGGGCCCACAGATACGCAGTATTTT. This translates into CASSRDRGPTDTQYF.

The chain carries TRBV18 and TRBJ2-4; 9 bases fit TRBD1. Germline assignment: CDR1 KGHSH and CDR2 LQKENI. V was clipped by 3 bases and J by 7 bases; unmatched bases: 10. The CDR3 spans 16 residues. This CDR3 reads CASSPSGTGTSNIQYF. CDR3 DNA: TGTGCCAGCTCACCCTCCGGGACAGGGACGAGTAACATTCAGTACTTC.

The count of this clone is one. This sequence joins TRBV28 and TRBJ2-5; D is unclear. This CDR3 spans 12 amino acids. The V end lost 8 bases, the J end lost 2 bases, and 9 bases lay between the germline ends. CDR1 and CDR2 from the germline V gene are MDHEN and SYDVKM. In DNA, the CDR3 is TGTGCCAGCGCCGCGCCGCAAGAGACCCAGTACTTC. Translated, it gives CASAAPQETQYF.

The rearrangement links TRBV2 to TRBJ2-7, with D possibly TRBD1 on 5 matching bases. Trimming left V 4 bases short and J 3 bases short, with 10 bases between. Germline V CDR1 and CDR2: SNHLY, FYNNEI. CDR3 length equals 13 residues. The CDR3 DNA follows: TGTGCCAGCAGTGTAACTCAGGGCTACGAGCAGTACTTC. Translating it yields CASSVTQGYEQYF.

This clone was seen more than once but under ten times. This sequence joins TRBV11-2 and TRBJ2-3; the match to TRBD2 covers 10 bases. The trim removed 0 bases at V and 7 bases at J, leaving 4 bases unmatched. This CDR3 has 15 amino acids. Germline V lookup: CDR1 SGHAT, CDR2 FQNNGV. CDR3 in amino acids: CASSLDGLAENTQYF. Here the CDR3 DNA reads TGTGCCAGCAGCTTAGATGGACTAGCGGAGAATACGCAGTATTTT.

Turning to this clone: One junction end does not reproduce the germline sequence, and a read error may be involved. V usage is TRBV5-6 and J usage is TRBJ2-1; 8 bases align to TRBD2. Germline values: CDR1 SGHDT, CDR2 YYEEEE. There are 14 residues in the CDR3. In nucleotides, the CDR3 is TGTGCCAGCAGCTTGCAGCGGGAGCCCAATAAGCAGTTCTTC. This codes for CASSLQREPNKQFF.

The J gene is TRBJ2-1, the V gene TRBV5-4, with 7 bases aligning to TRBD1. After removal of 4 bases from V and 6 bases from J, the junction contained 4 bases not matched to a gene. The length of the CDR3 is 13 residues. CDR1 and CDR2 (germline): SGHNT, YYREEE (reference sequence). The DNA for the CDR3 is TGTGCCAGCAGCCCGGGACAGTCCAATGAGCAGTTCTTC. The encoded protein is CASSPGQSNEQFF.

The chain employs TRBV11-3 and TRBJ2-5, with 11 bases lining up with TRBD1. CDR3 length equals 15 residues. V trimming: 5 bases; J trimming: 1 base; junction bases outside the gene matches: 3. Germline V lookup: CDR1 SGHNT, CDR2 YENEEA. CDR3 nucleotides: TGTGCCAGCAGCCTAGGGACAGGGGGCCAAGAGACCCAGTACTTC. Protein product: CASSLGTGGQETQYF.

The chain joins TRBV18 to TRBJ2-2; 11 bases align to TRBD1. The CDR3 totals 14 residues. The V gene end was trimmed by 5 bases and the J gene end by 7 bases; junction bases not matched to a gene: 3. Germline V gene lookup returns CDR1 KGHSH and CDR2 LQKENI. For the CDR3, the DNA is TGTGCCAGCTCAGGACAGGGGGCCGGCGGGGAGCTGTTTTTT. It translates to CASSGQGAGGELFF.

The gene calls are TRBV7-2 and TRBJ2-1, with 11 positions matching TRBD2. There are 16 residues in the CDR3. The V and J ends lost 2 bases and 8 bases, in that order; junction bases with no gene match: 8. Germline CDR1 is SGHTA and CDR2 is FQGNSA. CDR3 loop: CASSLITSGSSYEQFF. The CDR3 nucleotides read TGTGCCAGCAGCTTAATAACTAGCGGGAGTTCTTATGAGCAGTTCTTC.

The J gene is TRBJ2-2, the V gene TRBV5-1; TRBD2 agrees at 10 bases. This CDR3 is 18 amino acids long. With 3 bases clipped from V and 0 bases from J, the junction kept 8 bases outside the gene matches. Germline CDR1 SGHRS, CDR2 YFSETQ. The CDR3 sequence: CASSSPPLAGANTGELFF. For the CDR3, the DNA is TGCGCCAGCAGCTCCCCCCCGCTAGCGGGAGCGAACACCGGGGAGCTGTTTTTT.

The V call is TRBV7-9, the J call TRBJ1-1; tentative D call: TRBD1 (6 bases). In germline, CDR1 is SEHNR, CDR2 FQNEAQ (reference sequence). This CDR3 region has 15 residues. V was cut by 1 base and J by 5 bases, with 14 bases left in between. CDR3: CASSLEQGVGTEAFF. The CDR3 coding sequence is TGTGCCAGCAGCTTAGAACAGGGCGTGGGGACTGAAGCTTTCTTT.

This chain joins TRBV21-1 and TRBJ1-2. TRBV21-1 is noted as a pseudogene. This CDR3 region has 17 residues. The CDR3 loop is CASSKDGREGLCYGYTF. CDR3 bases: TGTGCCAGCAGCAAAGATGGGAGGGAGGGACTTTGTTATGGCTACACCTTC.

This chain connects TRBV1 to TRBJ2-3; TRBD2 is taken as the D call from the table, unchecked against the DNA. TRBV1 is tagged as a pseudogene. The CDR3 runs to 19 residues. Written as DNA, the CDR3 is TGCACCAGCAGCCAAAGTGCTTTCCCGGGGAAGGACCACACAGATACGCAGTATTTT. This gives the protein CTSSQSAFPGKDHTDTQYF.

A single count supports this clone. The rearrangement joins TRBV6-5 to TRBJ2-3, with 9 bases fitting TRBD1. This CDR3 is built from 16 residues. The trim removed 4 bases at V and 2 bases at J, leaving 7 bases unmatched. Per germline, CDR1 MNHEY and CDR2 SVGAGI. The CDR3 spells CASSWDRERVTDTQYF. In nucleotides, the CDR3 is TGTGCCAGCAGTTGGGACAGGGAACGGGTCACAGATACGCAGTATTTT.

The rearrangement joins TRBV10-3 to TRBJ2-5; possible D gene TRBD1, 6 bases. There are 14 residues in the CDR3. Germline assignment: CDR1 ENHRY and CDR2 SYGVKD. The V end was cut by 10 bases, the J end by 4 bases, with 19 bases between. CDR3 amino acids: CATSREQGGETQYF. The CDR3 coding sequence is TGTGCCACTTCTAGGGAACAGGGTGGAGAGACCCAGTACTTC.

The chain carries TRBV27 and TRBJ2-2, with TRBD1 as a possible D gene (5 bases). The CDR3 is 14 amino acids. Per germline, CDR1 MNHEY and CDR2 SMNVEV (reference sequence). V was pared by 5 bases and J by 2 bases, with 9 bases between. The CDR3 DNA follows: TGTGCCAGCAGTGGACACACCAACACCGGGGAGCTGTTTTTT. This codes for CASSGHTNTGELFF.

The chain couples TRBV2 to TRBJ1-2; 8 nucleotides agree with TRBD1. Trimming cost V 6 bases and J 6 bases; bases outside gene matches: 3. The length of the CDR3 is 12 residues. Germline V gene lookup returns CDR1 SNHLY and CDR2 FYNNEI. CDR3 loop: CASSQGADGYTF. In DNA form, the CDR3 reads TGTGCCAGCAGCCAGGGGGCAGATGGCTACACCTTC. The entire variable domain, with the rest obtained from reference TRBV2 and TRBJ1-2, is as follows: EPEVTQTPSHQVTQMGQEVILRCVPISNHLYFYWYRQILGQKVEFLVSFYNNEISEKSEIFDDQFSVERPDGSNFTLKIRSTKLEDSAMYFCASSQGADGYTFGSGTRLTVV.

This chain uses TRBV4-1 with TRBJ2-7; 9 bases map to TRBD1. The CDR3 is 14 residues long. The ends lost 0 bases at V and 6 bases at J; junction bases unmatched: 3. Germline V gene lookup returns CDR1 MGHRA and CDR2 YSYEKL. CDR3 sequence: CASSQEQGAVEQYF. The CDR3 region has the DNA TGCGCCAGCAGCCAAGAACAGGGGGCGGTCGAGCAGTACTTC.

CDR3 DNA: TGCGCCAGCAGCCAATCCGGGACAGGGGATAGCAATCAGCCCCAGCATTTT. This translates into CASSQSGTGDSNQPQHF. The V gene is TRBV4-1, the J gene TRBJ1-5; the match to TRBD1 covers 10 bases. The CDR3 totals 17 residues. Trimming at V came to 2 bases and at J to 0 bases, leaving 4 bases not matched to a gene. Germline lookup yields CDR1 MGHRA and CDR2 YSYEKL.